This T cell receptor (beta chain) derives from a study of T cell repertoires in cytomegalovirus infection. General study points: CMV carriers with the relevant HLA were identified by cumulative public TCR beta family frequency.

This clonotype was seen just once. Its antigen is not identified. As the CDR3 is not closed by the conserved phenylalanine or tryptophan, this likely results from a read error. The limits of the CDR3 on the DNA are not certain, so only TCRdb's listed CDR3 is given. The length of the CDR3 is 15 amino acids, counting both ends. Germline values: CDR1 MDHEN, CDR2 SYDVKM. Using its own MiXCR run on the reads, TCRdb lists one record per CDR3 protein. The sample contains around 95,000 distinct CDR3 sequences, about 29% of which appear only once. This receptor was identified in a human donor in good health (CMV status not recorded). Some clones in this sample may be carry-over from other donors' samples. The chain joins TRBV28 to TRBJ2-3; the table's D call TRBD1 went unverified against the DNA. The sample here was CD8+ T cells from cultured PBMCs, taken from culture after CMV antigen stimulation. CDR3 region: CASSFFGQGADTQYY.